These 8 T cell receptor beta chains came from one sample sequenced in a study of cytomegalovirus exposure and HLA in healthy donors. The PCR had 60 Vbeta and 13 Jbeta primers. The method was immunoSEQ multiplex PCR; TCRdb's version includes in-frame clones alone and lacks a portion of them. The data show about 180,000 clones, around 82% seen once. Sequenced: PBMCs. The receptors originated from a man aged 35-49 years in good health and CMV-seronegative.

V and J are TRBV2 and TRBJ1-5; possibly TRBD1 for D (5 bases). Germline CDR1 is SNHLY and CDR2 is FYNNEI. Trimming shortened V by 2 bases and J by 7 bases, and 12 bases separated the two germline ends. The CDR3 is 14 amino acids. CDR3 in DNA: TGTGCCAGCAGTGAACAGGTGGGGGGGCAGCCCCAGCATTTT. Translated: CASSEQVGGQPQHF. The full variable domain, in which reference TRBV2 and TRBJ1-5 provide the parts outside the CDR3, is EPEVTQTPSHQVTQMGQEVILRCVPISNHLYFYWYRQILGQKVEFLVSFYNNEISEKSEIFDDQFSVERPDGSNFTLKIRSTKLEDSAMYFCASSEQVGGQPQHFGDGTRLSIL.

The J gene is TRBJ2-7, the V gene TRBV4-3, with D possibly being TRBD1 (5 bases). Trimming stripped 2 bases from V and 3 bases from J, with 11 bases between. Germline lookup yields CDR1 LGHNA and CDR2 YSLEER. This CDR3 has 14 amino acids. CDR3 in amino acids: CASSQQSGNYEQYF. DNA of the CDR3: TGCGCCAGCAGCCAACAGTCAGGGAACTACGAGCAGTACTTC.

The CDR3 DNA sequence: TGTGCCAGCAGCATCCGGGAGCGGGGCTACACCTTC. This gives the protein CASSIRERGYTF. V is TRBV5-4 and J is TRBJ1-2, with unresolved D. The CDR3 is made up of 12 amino acids. The V gene's germline CDR1 is SGHNT and CDR2 YYREEE (reference sequence). Trimming cost V 4 bases and J 8 bases, with 12 bases left between them.

Only a few counts were recorded for this clone. The genes are TRBV2 and TRBJ1-6; D perhaps matches TRBD1 (5 bases). V was cut by 1 base and J by 8 bases, with 12 bases left in between. The CDR3 sequence is 15 residues long. Germline V gene lookup returns CDR1 SNHLY and CDR2 FYNNEI. The CDR3 protein is CASSEEPGGHSPLHF. CDR3 nucleotides: TGTGCCAGCAGTGAAGAGCCGGGGGGTCATTCACCCCTCCACTTT.

The chain recombines TRBV6-5 with TRBJ2-3; 10 bases map to TRBD1. The CDR3 contains 15 residues. Germline CDR1 is MNHEY and CDR2 is SVGAGI. V shed 5 bases and J 5 bases; nucleotides not matched to a gene: 7. CDR3 region: CASSNLRDRGDTQYF. The CDR3 DNA is TGTGCCAGCAGTAACCTCCGGGACAGGGGAGATACGCAGTATTTT.

The chain is built from TRBV7-9 and TRBJ1-6, with D unclear. Trimming took 7 bases from V and 7 from J, leaving 14 bases between them. This CDR3 has 14 residues. The germline V gene has CDR1 SEHNR and CDR2 FQNEAQ (reference sequence). CDR3: CASNRGRENSPLHF. In DNA, the CDR3 is TGTGCCAGCAACCGAGGACGGGAGAATTCACCCCTCCACTTT.

This chain joins TRBV7-8 and TRBJ2-7, with 8 bases lining up with TRBD1. Germline values: CDR1 SGHVS, CDR2 FQNEAQ. CDR3 length: 13 residues. The V gene end was trimmed by 1 base and the J gene end by 6 bases; junction bases not matched to a gene: 2. The CDR3 DNA sequence: TGTGCCAGCAGCTTAGGGGGACAGGTCGAGCAGTACTTC. Its protein is CASSLGGQVEQYF.

V and J are TRBV18 and TRBJ2-1, with D perhaps TRBD2 (7 bases). The germline V and J ends were trimmed by 3 bases and 5 bases, with 26 bases remaining between them. Germline CDR1 reads KGHSH; CDR2 reads LQKENI. The CDR3 sequence is 19 residues long. CDR3 in amino acids: CASSPWTRGRTRANNEQFF. The DNA of the CDR3 is TGTGCCAGCTCACCGTGGACCAGGGGAAGGACTAGGGCTAACAATGAGCAGTTCTTC.